This T cell receptor (beta chain) came from a study of shared clonotypes between healthy human individuals. Study findings and constraints: Generally, estimated richness proved larger in naive subsets than it did in memory subsets. Collection of samples was limited to blood; tissue repertoires likely differ.

Worth noting for this clone: Antigen: not known.

In the original analysis: As immunoSEQ supplied junction-only sequences (without quality scores), filtering differed. Data came from immunoSEQ multiplex PCR; TCRdb stores just in-frame clones and leaves some out. D and trimming were read from the DNA, whereas the V and J calls and clone size are those reported in that table. The repertoire has 780,000 or so clones, roughly 72% of them found once; the top ten carry around 1.7%. The TCR originated in a woman aged 25 to 39 in good health. Sequenced input: memory CD4+ T cells sorted from blood. The subset was: CD45RA-negative fraction.

The DNA of the CDR3 is TGTGCCAGCTCACCACGTCAGGACTATGGCTACACCTTC. This sequence encodes CASSPRQDYGYTF. This chain joins TRBV18 and TRBJ1-2; D gene ambiguous. V shed 1 base and J shed 3 bases, with 6 bases lying between them. CDR1 is KGHSH, CDR2 LQKENI, per germline. The CDR3 is 13 residues long.